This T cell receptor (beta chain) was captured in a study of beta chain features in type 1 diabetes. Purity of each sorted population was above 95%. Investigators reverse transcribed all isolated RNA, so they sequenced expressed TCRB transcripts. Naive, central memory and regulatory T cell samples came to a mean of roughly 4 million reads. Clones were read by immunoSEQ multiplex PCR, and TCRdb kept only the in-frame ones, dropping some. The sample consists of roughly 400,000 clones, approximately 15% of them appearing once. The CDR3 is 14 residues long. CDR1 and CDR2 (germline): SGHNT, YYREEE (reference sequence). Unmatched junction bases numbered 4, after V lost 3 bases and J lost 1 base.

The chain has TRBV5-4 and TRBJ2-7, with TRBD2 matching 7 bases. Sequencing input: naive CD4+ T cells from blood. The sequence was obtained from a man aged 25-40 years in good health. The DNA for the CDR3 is TGTGCCAGCAGCTCCGGACTAGATTCCTACGAGCAGTACGTC. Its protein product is CASSSGLDSYEQYV.